This TCR beta chain was obtained from a study of T cell changes during pregnancy in multiple sclerosis. TCRdb's copy holds only in-frame clones and misses some; the assay was immunoSEQ multiplex PCR. The table shows approximately 46,000 clones, with roughly nine tenths occurring only once. Germline V gene data show CDR1 as SGDLS and CDR2 as YYNGEE. There are 15 residues in the CDR3. V lost 0 bases, J lost 3 bases, and 11 bases lay in between. The input for sequencing was CD4+ T cells from peripheral blood mononuclear cells, taken after pregnancy. This chain links TRBV9 with TRBJ2-3; weak D call: TRBD2 (6 bases). This sequence was found in a female donor with multiple sclerosis, enrolled in a pregnancy study. CDR3 in amino acids: CASSVVTGVTDTQYF. The CDR3 DNA reads as TGTGCCAGCAGCGTAGTTACGGGAGTTACAGATACGCAGTATTTT.